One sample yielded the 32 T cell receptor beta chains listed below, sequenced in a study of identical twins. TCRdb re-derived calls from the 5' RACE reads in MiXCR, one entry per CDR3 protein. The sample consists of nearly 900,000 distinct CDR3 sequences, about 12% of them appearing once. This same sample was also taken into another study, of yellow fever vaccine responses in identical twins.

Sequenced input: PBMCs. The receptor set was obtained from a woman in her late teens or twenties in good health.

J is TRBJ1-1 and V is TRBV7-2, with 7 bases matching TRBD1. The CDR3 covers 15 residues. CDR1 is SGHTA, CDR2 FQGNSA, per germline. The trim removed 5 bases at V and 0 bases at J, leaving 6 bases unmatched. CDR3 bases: TGTGCCAGCAGCCTCGGGACAGACTTGAACACTGAAGCTTTCTTT. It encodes CASSLGTDLNTEAFF.

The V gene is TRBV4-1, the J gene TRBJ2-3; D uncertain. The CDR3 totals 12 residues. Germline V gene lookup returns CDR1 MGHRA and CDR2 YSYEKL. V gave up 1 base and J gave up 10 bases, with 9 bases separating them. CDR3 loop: CASSQVGLPQYF. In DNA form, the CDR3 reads TGCGCCAGCAGCCAAGTGGGTCTGCCGCAGTATTTT.

The CDR3 is CSAPKGGYYEQYV. Written as DNA, the CDR3 is TGCAGTGCCCCCAAAGGTGGGTACTACGAGCAGTACGTC. This chain connects TRBV20-1 to TRBJ2-7; D uncertain. This CDR3 spans 13 amino acids. CDR1 and CDR2 from the germline V gene are DFQATT and SNEGSKA (reference sequence). V lost 6 bases and J lost 3, with 15 bases in between.

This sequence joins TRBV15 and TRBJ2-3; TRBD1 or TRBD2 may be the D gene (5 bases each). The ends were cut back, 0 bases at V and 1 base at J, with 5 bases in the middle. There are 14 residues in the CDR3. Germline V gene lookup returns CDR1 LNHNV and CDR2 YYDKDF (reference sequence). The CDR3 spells CATSREGGTDTQYF. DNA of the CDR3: TGTGCCACCAGCAGAGAGGGGGGCACAGATACGCAGTATTTT.

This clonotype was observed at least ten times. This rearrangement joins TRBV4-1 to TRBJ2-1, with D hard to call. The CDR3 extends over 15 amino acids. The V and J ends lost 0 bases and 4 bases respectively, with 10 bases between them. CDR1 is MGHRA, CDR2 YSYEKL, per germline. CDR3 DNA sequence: TGCGCCAGCAGCCAAGATAACACCCCTTACAATGAGCAGTTCTTC. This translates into CASSQDNTPYNEQFF.

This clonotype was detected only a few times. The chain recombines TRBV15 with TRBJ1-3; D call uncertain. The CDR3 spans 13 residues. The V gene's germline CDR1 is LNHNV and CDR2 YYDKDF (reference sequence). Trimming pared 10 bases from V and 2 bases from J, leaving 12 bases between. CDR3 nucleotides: TGTGCCAGTACCCTAGACGCTGGAAACACCATATATTTT. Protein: CASTLDAGNTIYF.

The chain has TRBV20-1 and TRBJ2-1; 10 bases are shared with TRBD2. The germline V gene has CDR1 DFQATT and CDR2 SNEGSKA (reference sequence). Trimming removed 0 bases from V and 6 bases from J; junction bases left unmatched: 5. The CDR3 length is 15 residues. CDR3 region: CSARDLAGAPNEQFF. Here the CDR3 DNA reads TGCAGTGCTAGAGATCTAGCGGGAGCCCCCAATGAGCAGTTCTTC.

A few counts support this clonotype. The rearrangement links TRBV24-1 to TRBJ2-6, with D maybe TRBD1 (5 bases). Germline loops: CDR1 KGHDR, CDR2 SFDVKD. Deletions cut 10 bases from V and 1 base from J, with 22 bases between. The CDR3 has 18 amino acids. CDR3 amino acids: CATGSPTKDRSGANVLTF. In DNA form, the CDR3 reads TGTGCCACGGGGTCCCCGACAAAAGACAGATCTGGGGCCAACGTCCTGACTTTC.

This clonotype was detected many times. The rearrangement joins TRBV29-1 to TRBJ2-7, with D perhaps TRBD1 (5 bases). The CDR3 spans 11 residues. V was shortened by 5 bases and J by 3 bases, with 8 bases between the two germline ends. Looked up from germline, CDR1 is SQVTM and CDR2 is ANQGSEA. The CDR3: CSVRTSYEQYF. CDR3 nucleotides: TGCAGCGTTCGGACAAGCTACGAGCAGTACTTC.

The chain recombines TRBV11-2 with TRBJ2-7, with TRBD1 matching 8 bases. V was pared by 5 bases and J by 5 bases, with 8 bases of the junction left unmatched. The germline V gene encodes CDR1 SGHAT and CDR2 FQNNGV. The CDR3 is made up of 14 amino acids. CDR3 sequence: CASSGRTGRNEQYF. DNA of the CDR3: TGTGCCAGCAGCGGCCGGACAGGGAGGAACGAGCAGTACTTC.

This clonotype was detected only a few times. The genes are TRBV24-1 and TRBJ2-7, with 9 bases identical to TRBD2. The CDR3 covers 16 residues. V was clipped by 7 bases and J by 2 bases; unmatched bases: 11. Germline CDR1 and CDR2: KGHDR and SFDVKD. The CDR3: CATRVAGAVSPYEQYF. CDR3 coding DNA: TGTGCCACCAGGGTAGCGGGAGCCGTCTCCCCCTACGAGCAGTACTTC.

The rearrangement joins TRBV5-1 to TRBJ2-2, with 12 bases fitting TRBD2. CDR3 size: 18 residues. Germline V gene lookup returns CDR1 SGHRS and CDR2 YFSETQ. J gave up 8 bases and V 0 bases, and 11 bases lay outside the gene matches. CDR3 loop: CASSLGRLAGAVSGELFF. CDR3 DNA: TGCGCCAGCAGCTTGGGTCGACTAGCGGGAGCCGTATCTGGGGAGCTGTTTTTT. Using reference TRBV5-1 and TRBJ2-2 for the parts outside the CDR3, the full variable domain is KAGVTQTPRYLIKTRGQQVTLSCSPISGHRSVSWYQQTPGQGLQFLFEYFSETQRNKGNFPGRFSGRQFSNSRSEMNVSTLELGDSALYLCASSLGRLAGAVSGELFFGEGSRLTVL.

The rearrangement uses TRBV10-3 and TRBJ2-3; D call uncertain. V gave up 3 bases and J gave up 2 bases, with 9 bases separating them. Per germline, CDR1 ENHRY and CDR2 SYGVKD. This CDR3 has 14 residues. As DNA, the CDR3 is TGTGCCATCAGTGACTTCGAGCTCACAGATACGCAGTATTTT. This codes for CAISDFELTDTQYF.

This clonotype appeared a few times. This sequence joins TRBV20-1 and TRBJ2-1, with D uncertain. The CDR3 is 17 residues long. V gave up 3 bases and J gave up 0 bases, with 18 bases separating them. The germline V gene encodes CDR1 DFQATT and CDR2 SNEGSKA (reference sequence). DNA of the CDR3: TGCAGTGCTAGCCTCCCGTCGCTTACAAGCTCCTACAATGAGCAGTTCTTC. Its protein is CSASLPSLTSSYNEQFF.

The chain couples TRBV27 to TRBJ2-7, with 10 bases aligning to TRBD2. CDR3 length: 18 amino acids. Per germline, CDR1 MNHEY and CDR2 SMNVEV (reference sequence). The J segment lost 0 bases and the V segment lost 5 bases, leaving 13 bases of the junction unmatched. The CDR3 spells CASSPQSGLAGASYEQYV. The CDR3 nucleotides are TGTGCCAGCAGTCCGCAATCAGGGCTAGCGGGGGCCTCCTACGAGCAGTACGTC.

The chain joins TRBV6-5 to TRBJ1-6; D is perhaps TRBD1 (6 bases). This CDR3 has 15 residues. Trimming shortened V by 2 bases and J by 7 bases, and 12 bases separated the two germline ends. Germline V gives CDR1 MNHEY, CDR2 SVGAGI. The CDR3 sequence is CASSYQGGLNSPLHF. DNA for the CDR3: TGTGCCAGCAGTTACCAAGGGGGATTGAATTCACCCCTCCACTTT.

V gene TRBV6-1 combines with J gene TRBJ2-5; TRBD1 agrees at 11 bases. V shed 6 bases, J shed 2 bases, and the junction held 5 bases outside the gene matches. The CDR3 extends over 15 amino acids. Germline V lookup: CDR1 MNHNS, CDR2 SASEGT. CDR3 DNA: TGTGCCAGCAGCCGCCGGGACAGGGGGCAAGAGACCCAGTACTTC. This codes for CASSRRDRGQETQYF.

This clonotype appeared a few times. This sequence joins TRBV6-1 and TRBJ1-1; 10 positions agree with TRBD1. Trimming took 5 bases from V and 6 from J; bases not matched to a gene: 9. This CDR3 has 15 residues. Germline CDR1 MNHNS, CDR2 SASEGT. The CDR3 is CASSRTGTGVPEAFF. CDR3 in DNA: TGTGCCAGCAGTAGAACCGGGACAGGGGTGCCTGAAGCTTTCTTT.

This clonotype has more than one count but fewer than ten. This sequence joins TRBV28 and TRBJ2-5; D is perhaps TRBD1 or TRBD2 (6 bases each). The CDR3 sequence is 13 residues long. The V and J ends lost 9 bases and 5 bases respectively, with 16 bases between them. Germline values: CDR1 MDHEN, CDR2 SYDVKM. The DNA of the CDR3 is TGTGCCAGTACAACGGGGGCGGGGGAGACCCAGTACTTC. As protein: CASTTGAGETQYF.

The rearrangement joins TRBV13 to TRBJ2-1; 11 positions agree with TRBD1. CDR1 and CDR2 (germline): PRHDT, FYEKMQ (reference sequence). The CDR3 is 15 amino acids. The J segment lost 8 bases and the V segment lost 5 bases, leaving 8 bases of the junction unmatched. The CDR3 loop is CASSRGQGANDEQFF. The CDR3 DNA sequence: TGTGCCAGCAGCCGAGGACAGGGGGCTAACGATGAGCAGTTCTTC. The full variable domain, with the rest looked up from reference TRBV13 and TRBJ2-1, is AAGVIQSPRHLIKEKRETATLKCYPIPRHDTVYWYQQGPGQDPQFLISFYEKMQSDKGSIPDRFSAQQFSDYHSELNMSSLELGDSALYFCASSRGQGANDEQFFGPGTRLTVL.

The CDR3 region has the DNA TGTGCCAGCAGTTACTACGGGGCTAGCACAGATACGCAGTATTTT. Amino acids: CASSYYGASTDTQYF. This chain connects TRBV6-5 to TRBJ2-3, with D perhaps given as TRBD1 or TRBD2 (5 bases each). Trimming pared 1 base from V and 0 bases from J, leaving 8 bases between. The CDR3 covers 15 residues. Looked up from germline, CDR1 is MNHEY and CDR2 is SVGAGI.

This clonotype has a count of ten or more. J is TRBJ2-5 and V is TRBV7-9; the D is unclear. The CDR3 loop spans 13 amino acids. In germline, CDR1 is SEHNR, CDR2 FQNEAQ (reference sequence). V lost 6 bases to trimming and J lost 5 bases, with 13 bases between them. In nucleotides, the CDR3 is TGTGCCAGCAGTCTCAGGCCGTTGGAGACCCAGTACTTC. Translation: CASSLRPLETQYF.

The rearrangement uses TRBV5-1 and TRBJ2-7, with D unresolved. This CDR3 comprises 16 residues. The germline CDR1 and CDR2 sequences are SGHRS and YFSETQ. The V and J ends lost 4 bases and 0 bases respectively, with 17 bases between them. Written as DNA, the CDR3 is TGCGCCAGCAGCACACAGACACAAGAAAGCTCCTACGAGCAGTACTTC. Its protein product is CASSTQTQESSYEQYF.

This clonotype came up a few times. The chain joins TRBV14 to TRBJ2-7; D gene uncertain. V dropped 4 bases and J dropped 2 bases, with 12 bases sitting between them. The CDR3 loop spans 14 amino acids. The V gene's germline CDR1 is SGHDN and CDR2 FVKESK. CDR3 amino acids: CASSLGPVAYEQYF. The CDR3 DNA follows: TGTGCCAGCAGCCTTGGACCTGTGGCCTACGAGCAGTACTTC.

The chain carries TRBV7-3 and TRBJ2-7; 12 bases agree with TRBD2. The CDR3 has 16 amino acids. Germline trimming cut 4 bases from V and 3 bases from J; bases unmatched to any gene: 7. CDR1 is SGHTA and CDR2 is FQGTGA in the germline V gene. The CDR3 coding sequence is TGTGCCAGCAGCTATCCTCGGACTAGCGGGAACTACGAGCAGTACTTC. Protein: CASSYPRTSGNYEQYF.

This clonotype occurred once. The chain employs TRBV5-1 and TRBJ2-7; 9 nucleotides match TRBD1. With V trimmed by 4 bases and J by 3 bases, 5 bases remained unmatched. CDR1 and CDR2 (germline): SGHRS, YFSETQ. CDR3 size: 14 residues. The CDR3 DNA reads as TGCGCCAGCAGCCCGGGACAGGGAAACTACGAGCAGTACGTC. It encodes CASSPGQGNYEQYV.

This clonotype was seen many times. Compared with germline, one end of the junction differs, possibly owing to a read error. DNA for the CDR3: TGTGCCAGCAGCCACCGACCGAACGCCGGGGAGCTGTTTTTT. Residues: CASSHRPNAGELFF. The chain combines TRBV6-1 with TRBJ2-2; D not resolved. CDR3 length equals 14 residues. CDR1 is MNHNS and CDR2 is SASEGT in the germline V gene.

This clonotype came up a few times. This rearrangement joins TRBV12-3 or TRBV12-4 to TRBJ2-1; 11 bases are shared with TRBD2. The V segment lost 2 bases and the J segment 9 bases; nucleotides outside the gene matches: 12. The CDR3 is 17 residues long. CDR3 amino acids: CASSLLVGSGGVGEQFF. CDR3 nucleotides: TGTGCCAGCAGTTTATTGGTTGGTAGCGGGGGGGTGGGTGAGCAGTTCTTC.

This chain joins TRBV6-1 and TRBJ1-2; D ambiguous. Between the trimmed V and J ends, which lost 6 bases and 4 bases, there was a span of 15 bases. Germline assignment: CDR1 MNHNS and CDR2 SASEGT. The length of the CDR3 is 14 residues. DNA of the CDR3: TGTGCCAGCAGCCCGGAGGGCAGTGGCTATGGCTACACCTTC. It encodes CASSPEGSGYGYTF.

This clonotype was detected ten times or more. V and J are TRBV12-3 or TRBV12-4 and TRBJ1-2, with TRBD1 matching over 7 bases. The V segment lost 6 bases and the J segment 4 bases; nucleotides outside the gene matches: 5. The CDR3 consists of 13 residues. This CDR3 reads CASRSGTVYGYTF. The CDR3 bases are TGTGCCAGCAGATCCGGGACAGTCTATGGCTACACCTTC.

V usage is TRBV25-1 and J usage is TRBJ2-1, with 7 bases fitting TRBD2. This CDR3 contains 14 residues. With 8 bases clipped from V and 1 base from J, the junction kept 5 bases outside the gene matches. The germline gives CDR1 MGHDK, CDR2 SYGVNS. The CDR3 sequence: CASWSGESYNEQFF. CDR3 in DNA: TGTGCCAGCTGGAGCGGGGAATCCTACAATGAGCAGTTCTTC.

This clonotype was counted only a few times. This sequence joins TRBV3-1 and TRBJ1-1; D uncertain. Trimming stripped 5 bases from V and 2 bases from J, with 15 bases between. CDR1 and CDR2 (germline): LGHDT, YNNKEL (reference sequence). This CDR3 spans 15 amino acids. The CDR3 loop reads CASSNSYSFNTEAFF. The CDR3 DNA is TGTGCCAGCAGCAATTCGTACAGTTTCAACACTGAAGCTTTCTTT.